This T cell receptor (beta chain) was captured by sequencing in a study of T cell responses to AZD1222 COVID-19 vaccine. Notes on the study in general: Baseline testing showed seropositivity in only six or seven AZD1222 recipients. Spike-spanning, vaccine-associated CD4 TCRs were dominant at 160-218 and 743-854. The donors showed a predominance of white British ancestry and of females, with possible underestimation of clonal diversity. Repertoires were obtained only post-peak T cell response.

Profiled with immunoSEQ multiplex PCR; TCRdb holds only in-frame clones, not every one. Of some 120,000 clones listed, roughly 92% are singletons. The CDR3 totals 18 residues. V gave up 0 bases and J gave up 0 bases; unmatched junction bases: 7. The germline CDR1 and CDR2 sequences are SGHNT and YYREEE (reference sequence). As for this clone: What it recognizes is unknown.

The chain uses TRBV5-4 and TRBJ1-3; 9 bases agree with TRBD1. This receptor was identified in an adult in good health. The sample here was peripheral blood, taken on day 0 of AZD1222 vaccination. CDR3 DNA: TGTGCCAGCAGCTTGGTGGGACAGGGACGGGCCTCTGGAAACACCATATATTTT. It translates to CASSLVGQGRASGNTIYF.